These 17 T cell receptor beta chains originate from one sample sequenced in a study of T cell responses to AZD1222 COVID-19 vaccine. Sequencing was performed with immunoSEQ multiplex PCR; in TCRdb, only in-frame clones are kept and a portion is missing. The profile covers 140,000 to 150,000 clones, with 80% to 90% appearing a single time and about 1.5% taken by the ten largest. The material sequenced was peripheral blood, taken on day 0 of AZD1222 vaccination. These receptors were obtained from an adult in good health.

CDR3 residues: CASSQGGVSGSYEQYF. The CDR3, as DNA: TGCGCCAGCAGCCAAGGGGGGGTATCGGGTTCCTACGAGCAGTACTTC. The chain couples TRBV5-1 to TRBJ2-7, with a weak D call TRBD2 (7 bases). This CDR3 comprises 16 residues. The V and J ends lost 4 bases and 1 base respectively, with 18 bases between them. Germline CDR1 reads SGHRS; CDR2 reads YFSETQ.

The J gene is TRBJ1-4, the V gene TRBV4-1, with a possible D match to TRBD1 (5 bases). The V gene's germline CDR1 is MGHRA and CDR2 YSYEKL. The CDR3 sequence is 16 residues long. Trimming removed 1 base from V and 8 bases from J, with 17 bases in between. The CDR3: CASSQATRGVGEKLFF. Written as DNA, the CDR3 is TGCGCCAGCAGCCAAGCGACGAGGGGAGTAGGGGAAAAACTGTTTTTT.

The sample holds one count of this clone. The rearrangement uses TRBV6-6 and TRBJ1-5; 10 nucleotides align to TRBD1. CDR3 length: 16 residues. Germline CDR1 MNHNY, CDR2 SVGAGI (reference sequence). The J segment lost 0 bases and the V segment lost 6 bases, leaving 5 bases of the junction unmatched. The DNA for the CDR3 is TGTGCCAGCAGCTCGGGACAGGGGCTTAGCAATCAGCCCCAGCATTTT. Amino acid sequence: CASSSGQGLSNQPQHF.

The chain couples TRBV13 to TRBJ1-1, with a possible D match to TRBD1 (5 bases). Germline CDR1 reads PRHDT; CDR2 reads FYEKMQ (reference sequence). The CDR3 sequence is 15 residues long. Trimming cost V 3 bases and J 4 bases, with 15 bases left between them. The CDR3 loop reads CASSFDRGMSTEAFF. CDR3 DNA: TGTGCCAGCAGCTTTGACCGGGGCATGAGCACTGAAGCTTTCTTT.

The genes are TRBV4-1 and TRBJ2-7; D may be TRBD1 or TRBD2 (5 bases each). With 1 base removed from V and 6 bases from J, the gap between germline ends came to 7 bases. The CDR3 contains 12 residues. Per germline, CDR1 MGHRA and CDR2 YSYEKL. CDR3 sequence (DNA): TGCGCCAGCAGCCAAGCGGGACGCGAGCAGTACTTC. The encoded protein is CASSQAGREQYF.

This clone occurred once. The V and J genes are TRBV29-1 and TRBJ1-2; TRBD1 is a possible D gene (5 bases). Per the germline V gene, CDR1 is SQVTM and CDR2 is ANQGSEA. V gave up 4 bases and J gave up 7 bases, with 19 bases separating them. This CDR3 contains 14 residues. The DNA for the CDR3 is TGCAGCGTTGTCCCGGCAGGGCGTGATGTTGGCTACACCTTC. Protein: CSVVPAGRDVGYTF.

This clone appeared a single time. The chain joins TRBV6-1 to TRBJ1-6, with D maybe TRBD1 (6 bases). This CDR3 is built from 16 residues. Germline V gene lookup returns CDR1 MNHNS and CDR2 SASEGT. Between the trimmed V and J ends, which lost 2 bases and 6 bases, there was a span of 14 bases. CDR3 loop: CASSEIGGGPNSPLHF. CDR3 DNA: TGTGCCAGCAGTGAAATTGGAGGGGGACCTAATTCACCCCTCCACTTT.

The genes are TRBV4-1 and TRBJ1-5; D is perhaps TRBD1 (5 bases). Trimming removed 0 bases from V and 2 bases from J, with 14 bases in between. Looked up from germline, CDR1 is MGHRA and CDR2 is YSYEKL. The CDR3 consists of 17 residues. In DNA, the CDR3 is TGCGCCAGCAGCCAAGATCTCGGGACCCTGGGCAATCAGCCCCAGCATTTT. Translated: CASSQDLGTLGNQPQHF.

This chain connects TRBV7-2 to TRBJ2-1; D is possibly TRBD2 (5 bases). Trimming stripped 5 bases from V and 3 bases from J, with 14 bases between. The CDR3 has 15 residues. Per germline, CDR1 SGHTA and CDR2 FQGNSA. As DNA, the CDR3 is TGTGCCAGCAGCGACCGGGGAACCTTCTACAATGAGCAGTTCTTC. Its protein is CASSDRGTFYNEQFF. Supplemented by reference TRBV7-2 and TRBJ2-1, the full variable domain reads GAGVSQSPSNKVTEKGKDVELRCDPISGHTALYWYRQSLGQGLEFLIYFQGNSAPDKSGLPSDRFSAERTGGSVSTLTIQRTQQEDSAVYLCASSDRGTFYNEQFFGPGTRLTVL.

This chain connects TRBV5-1 to TRBJ2-7; 8 nucleotides align to TRBD1. Trimming at V came to 3 bases and at J to 5 bases, leaving 7 bases not matched to a gene. The CDR3 is 14 residues long. CDR1 SGHRS and CDR2 YFSETQ come from the germline V gene. CDR3 sequence reads: CASSWATGDNEQYF. CDR3 bases: TGCGCCAGCAGCTGGGCGACAGGGGACAACGAGCAGTACTTC.

The chain recombines TRBV11-3 with TRBJ2-1; perhaps TRBD2 as D (6 bases). V shed 5 bases and J shed 0 bases, with 11 bases lying between them. CDR1 is SGHNT, CDR2 YENEEA, per germline. CDR3 length equals 15 residues. CDR3: CASSPGLNSYNEQFF. The CDR3 region has the DNA TGTGCCAGCAGCCCGGGACTGAACTCCTACAATGAGCAGTTCTTC.

The V and J genes are TRBV28 and TRBJ1-5; no clear D gene. This CDR3 contains 17 residues. Germline CDR1 MDHEN, CDR2 SYDVKM. Trimming stripped 3 bases from V and 5 bases from J, with 20 bases between. The DNA for the CDR3 is TGTGCCAGCAGTTTTGCTTCCGGCGGTAGCGGTGATCAGCCCCAGCATTTT. Translated: CASSFASGGSGDQPQHF.

The chain is built from TRBV7-3 and TRBJ2-3; D is possibly TRBD1 or TRBD2 (5 bases each). V lost 5 bases to trimming and J lost 2 bases, with 8 bases between them. This CDR3 has 13 residues. Germline CDR1 SGHTA, CDR2 FQGTGA. The CDR3 DNA sequence: TGTGCCAGCAGCAGAGGGACCACAGATACGCAGTATTTT. Amino acids: CASSRGTTDTQYF.

The J gene is TRBJ2-7, the V gene TRBV9; D perhaps matches TRBD1 (5 bases). Trimming removed 0 bases at V and 5 bases at J, with 15 bases between. CDR1 is SGDLS and CDR2 is YYNGEE in the germline V gene. The CDR3 length is 15 residues. This chain's CDR3 is CASSVATGLGDEQYF. The CDR3, as DNA: TGTGCCAGCAGCGTAGCAACGGGTCTAGGGGACGAGCAGTACTTC.

This chain joins TRBV3-1 (or the pseudogene TRBV3-2) and TRBJ2-1, with unresolved D. V shed 4 bases and J shed 8 bases, with 12 bases lying between them. CDR1 and CDR2 (germline): LGHDT, YNNKEL (reference sequence). The CDR3 covers 13 residues. The CDR3 loop is CASSRLTPDEQFF. For the CDR3, the DNA is TGTGCCAGCAGCCGTCTGACCCCCGATGAGCAGTTCTTC.

The chain combines TRBV7-9 with TRBJ2-3; TRBD2 aligns across 7 bases. V trimming: 4 bases; J trimming: 0 bases; junction bases outside the gene matches: 10. The V gene's germline CDR1 is SEHNR and CDR2 FQNEAQ (reference sequence). The CDR3 consists of 17 residues. The CDR3 is CASSYRDYDYSTDTQYF. CDR3 coding DNA: TGTGCCAGCAGCTACCGGGACTATGATTATAGCACAGATACGCAGTATTTT.

The chain uses TRBV5-1 and TRBJ1-5, with D possibly TRBD1 on 6 matching bases. Per the germline V gene, CDR1 is SGHRS and CDR2 is YFSETQ. V dropped 8 bases and J dropped 15 bases, with 24 bases sitting between them. This CDR3 spans 13 amino acids. CDR3 sequence reads: CARNRAPLANPHF. In DNA form, the CDR3 reads TGCGCCAGGAACAGGGCTCCCCTTGCTAATCCGCATTTT.